Shown below are 29 T cell receptor beta chains from a single sample sequenced in a study of OX40 agonist ivuxolimab in advanced cancers. Clones were sequenced by immunoSEQ multiplex PCR, and TCRdb holds only the in-frame ones, with some missing. Of about 25,000 clones listed, roughly 77% are singletons. The sequenced sample was CD4+ or CD8+ T cells sorted from blood, obtained in a trial of the OX40 agonist ivuxolimab. The receptors originated from an adult with an advanced solid tumor such as melanoma, head and neck, liver or kidney cancer.

The chain uses TRBV13 and TRBJ2-3; D possibly matches TRBD1 or TRBD2 (5 bases each). Trimming took off 5 bases at V and 4 bases at J, with 19 bases between the two ends. Germline-derived CDR1 and CDR2 are PRHDT and FYEKMQ (reference sequence). CDR3 length: 16 residues. CDR3: CASSRDGTGRPDTQYF. Here the CDR3 DNA reads TGTGCCAGCAGCCGAGACGGGACCGGGCGCCCAGATACGCAGTATTTT.

V gene TRBV28 combines with J gene TRBJ1-5; 8 positions match TRBD1. Per the germline V gene, CDR1 is MDHEN and CDR2 is SYDVKM. CDR3 length equals 15 residues. V lost 6 bases to trimming and J lost 6 bases; unmatched junction nucleotides: 10. The CDR3 reads CASRYFGQGFQPQHF. CDR3 DNA: TGTGCCAGCAGATATTTTGGACAGGGTTTTCAGCCCCAGCATTTT.

This clone appeared a few times. The V call is TRBV9, the J call TRBJ2-3; 9 bases agree with TRBD2. CDR3 size: 15 residues. CDR1 is SGDLS and CDR2 is YYNGEE in the germline V gene. Trimming removed 0 bases from V and 7 bases from J; junction bases left unmatched: 6. CDR3 amino acids: CASSVGGGGAYTQYF. CDR3 sequence (DNA): TGTGCCAGCAGCGTAGGCGGCGGGGGGGCATATACGCAGTATTTT.

The CDR3 reads CASSEGLNEQFF. The CDR3 coding sequence is TGTGCCAGTAGCGAGGGGTTGAATGAGCAGTTCTTC. The genes are TRBV19 and TRBJ2-1; TRBD1 or TRBD2 may be the D gene (5 bases each). Germline assignment: CDR1 LNHDA and CDR2 SQIVND (reference sequence). The length of the CDR3 is 12 residues. V was shortened by 6 bases and J by 7 bases, with 10 bases between the two germline ends.

The J gene is TRBJ1-5, the V gene TRBV28; 10 bases align to TRBD1. This CDR3 spans 18 amino acids. CDR1 MDHEN and CDR2 SYDVKM come from the germline V gene. V dropped 3 bases and J dropped 0; count of bases not matched to a gene: 8. For the CDR3, the DNA is TGTGCCAGCAGTTTTTTCCCCGGGACAGGGGATAGCAATCAGCCCCAGCATTTT. Translating gives CASSFFPGTGDSNQPQHF.

There are a few counts of this clone. The J gene is TRBJ1-3, the V gene TRBV7-9; D unclear. The length of the CDR3 is 11 residues. Germline lookup yields CDR1 SEHNR and CDR2 FQNEAQ (reference sequence). V gave up 6 bases and J gave up 13 bases, with 13 bases separating them. This CDR3 reads CASRLGTAIYF. DNA of the CDR3: TGTGCCAGCAGATTGGGTACAGCGATATATTTT.

The V call is TRBV13, the J call TRBJ2-1; D is possibly TRBD1 or TRBD2 (5 bases each). V was trimmed by 4 bases and J by 2 bases, leaving 15 bases between them. This CDR3 has 16 residues. CDR1 is PRHDT, CDR2 FYEKMQ, per germline (reference sequence). CDR3 amino acids: CASSYAGTRTYNEQFF. CDR3 DNA sequence: TGTGCCAGCAGCTACGCCGGGACGCGGACCTACAATGAGCAGTTCTTC.

This chain joins TRBV7-9 and TRBJ1-1, with D possibly being TRBD1 (5 bases). The ends were cut back, 7 bases at V and 8 bases at J, with 14 bases in the middle. The germline CDR1 and CDR2 sequences are SEHNR and FQNEAQ (reference sequence). CDR3 length equals 12 residues. The CDR3 loop is CASTLNGAEAFF. The DNA for the CDR3 is TGTGCCAGCACCCTAAACGGGGCCGAAGCTTTCTTT.

This rearrangement joins TRBV5-4 to TRBJ2-7, with 11 bases aligning to TRBD2. V shed 2 bases, J shed 7 bases, and the junction held 5 bases outside the gene matches. Germline V gene lookup returns CDR1 SGHNT and CDR2 YYREEE (reference sequence). The CDR3 contains 14 residues. CDR3: CASSLLAGVREQYF. In DNA, the CDR3 is TGTGCCAGCAGCTTACTAGCGGGAGTAAGAGAGCAGTACTTC.

V usage is TRBV19 and J usage is TRBJ2-3; 9 bases match TRBD2. CDR3 length: 16 residues. The ends lost 4 bases at V and 3 bases at J; junction bases unmatched: 8. Germline V gene sequence: CDR1 LNHDA, CDR2 SQIVND (reference sequence). The chain's CDR3 is CASSSYLAGMTDTQYF. In DNA form, the CDR3 reads TGTGCCAGTAGTAGCTATCTAGCGGGGATGACAGATACGCAGTATTTT. Using reference TRBV19 and TRBJ2-3 for the parts outside the CDR3, the full variable domain is DGGITQSPKYLFRKEGQNVTLSCEQNLNHDAMYWYRQDPGQGLRLIYYSQIVNDFQKGDIAEGYSVSREKKESFPLTVTSAQKNPTAFYLCASSSYLAGMTDTQYFGPGTRLTVL.

This chain connects TRBV7-6 to TRBJ2-7; unclear D gene. The CDR3 totals 13 residues. Germline lookup yields CDR1 SGHVS and CDR2 FNYEAQ. Trimming pared 3 bases from V and 3 bases from J, leaving 9 bases between. CDR3 sequence reads: CASSFARDYEQYF. The CDR3 region has the DNA TGTGCCAGCAGCTTTGCTAGGGACTACGAGCAGTACTTC. The complete variable domain, with remaining parts taken from reference TRBV7-6 and TRBJ2-7, reads GAGVSQSPRYKVTKRGQDVALRCDPISGHVSLYWYRQALGQGPEFLTYFNYEAQQDKSGLPNDRFSAERPEGSISTLTIQRTEQRDSAMYRCASSFARDYEQYFGPGTRLTVT.

The rearrangement uses TRBV30 and TRBJ2-7; TRBD2 might be the D (5 bases). The V end was cut by 1 base, the J end by 3 bases, with 16 bases between. The CDR3 has 15 amino acids. CDR1 is GTSNPN and CDR2 is SVGIG in the germline V gene (reference sequence). In DNA, the CDR3 is TGTGCCTGGAGTGACGGGCCTAAAAGCGGCTACGAGCAGTACTTC. Translating gives CAWSDGPKSGYEQYF.

V and J are TRBV19 and TRBJ1-5; no definite D call. Germline V gene data show CDR1 as LNHDA and CDR2 as SQIVND (reference sequence). This CDR3 region has 15 residues. Trimming removed 3 bases at V and 0 bases at J, with 9 bases between. The CDR3 spells CASSIPVYSNQPQHF. Written as DNA, the CDR3 is TGTGCCAGTAGTATTCCGGTATATAGCAATCAGCCCCAGCATTTT.

This chain connects TRBV9 to TRBJ2-7; D might be TRBD1 (6 bases). V was cut by 4 bases and J by 5 bases, with 22 bases left in between. The CDR3 extends over 16 amino acids. Germline lookup yields CDR1 SGDLS and CDR2 YYNGEE. The CDR3, as DNA: TGTGCCAGCAGCACCGGGACACCCACCTCCCTAGACGAGCAGTACTTC. This translates into CASSTGTPTSLDEQYF.

The CDR3 loop reads CASSLKSLAGGEQFF. DNA of the CDR3: TGTGCCAGCAGCTTAAAATCACTAGCGGGAGGTGAGCAGTTCTTC. The chain recombines TRBV7-9 with TRBJ2-1; TRBD2 agrees at 12 bases. The CDR3 is 15 amino acids. V was clipped by 2 bases and J by 9 bases; unmatched bases: 5. Germline values: CDR1 SEHNR, CDR2 FQNEAQ (reference sequence).

The chain uses TRBV7-2 and TRBJ2-7; 9 nucleotides line up with TRBD2. V shed 5 bases and J 1 base; nucleotides not matched to a gene: 6. The length of the CDR3 is 15 residues. Germline V lookup: CDR1 SGHTA, CDR2 FQGNSA. CDR3 region: CASSTTLAGSYEQYF. The CDR3 DNA sequence: TGTGCCAGCAGCACCACCCTAGCGGGGTCCTACGAGCAGTACTTC. Combining the CDR3 with reference TRBV7-2 and TRBJ2-7 gives the whole variable domain GAGVSQSPSNKVTEKGKDVELRCDPISGHTALYWYRQSLGQGLEFLIYFQGNSAPDKSGLPSDRFSAERTGGSVSTLTIQRTQQEDSAVYLCASSTTLAGSYEQYFGPGTRLTVT.

This chain connects TRBV7-8 to TRBJ2-1; unclear D gene. CDR1 and CDR2 from the germline V gene are SGHVS and FQNEAQ. The V and J ends lost 6 bases and 8 bases respectively, with 11 bases between them. The CDR3 runs 12 residues. This CDR3 is CASRPTVDEQFF. CDR3 bases: TGTGCCAGCAGACCTACGGTGGATGAGCAGTTCTTC. Drawing the rest from reference TRBV7-8 and TRBJ2-1, the complete variable domain is GAGVSQSPRYKVAKRGQDVALRCDPISGHVSLFWYQQALGQGPEFLTYFQNEAQLDKSGLPSDRFFAERPEGSVSTLKIQRTQQEDSAVYLCASRPTVDEQFFGPGTRLTVL.

The chain joins TRBV9 to TRBJ1-1; TRBD1 aligns across 10 bases. J lost 5 bases, V lost 4 bases, and 14 bases had no gene match. The CDR3 spans 17 residues. The germline V gene has CDR1 SGDLS and CDR2 YYNGEE. CDR3 bases: TGTGCCAGCAGCTTGGAGGGGACAGGGGCGGGGTTAACTGAAGCTTTCTTT. This codes for CASSLEGTGAGLTEAFF.

The chain couples TRBV27 to TRBJ1-5; no clear D gene. The germline V gene encodes CDR1 MNHEY and CDR2 SMNVEV (reference sequence). This CDR3 region has 12 residues. V gave up 6 bases and J gave up 8 bases, with 11 bases separating them. CDR3 amino acids: CASSRTREPQHF. CDR3 sequence (DNA): TGTGCCAGCAGCCGAACTAGGGAGCCCCAGCATTTT.

The chain recombines TRBV30 with TRBJ2-1; 9 bases are a match to TRBD1. The CDR3 length is 14 residues. The V and J ends lost 4 bases and 7 bases, in that order; junction bases with no gene match: 8. CDR1 GTSNPN and CDR2 SVGIG come from the germline V gene (reference sequence). CDR3 bases: TGTGCCTGGACGAGGGGGACAGGGCAGAATGAGCAGTTCTTC. This encodes CAWTRGTGQNEQFF.

V is TRBV2 and J is TRBJ1-1; maybe TRBD1 (5 bases). The CDR3 runs to 14 residues. Germline loops: CDR1 SNHLY, CDR2 FYNNEI. V dropped 3 bases and J dropped 3 bases, with 11 bases sitting between them. The CDR3 DNA reads as TGTGCCAGCAGTGACGAGGGGTTTTACACTGAAGCTTTCTTT. Translated, it gives CASSDEGFYTEAFF.

The chain has TRBV30 and TRBJ1-1, with D uncertain. Trimming took off 3 bases at V and 4 bases at J, with 6 bases between the two ends. This CDR3 comprises 11 residues. Germline V gives CDR1 GTSNPN, CDR2 SVGIG (reference sequence). CDR3 in DNA: TGTGCCTGGAGGTACTCCACTGAAGCTTTCTTT. It codes for CAWRYSTEAFF.

This chain connects TRBV5-6 to TRBJ2-7; 8 bases fit TRBD1. V gave up 7 bases and J gave up 3 bases; unmatched junction bases: 9. CDR1 and CDR2 from the germline V gene are SGHDT and YYEEEE. The CDR3 extends over 14 amino acids. The CDR3 DNA reads TGTGCCAGCCCCCGCAGGACAGGGTTCTACGAGCAGTACTTC. The encoded protein is CASPRRTGFYEQYF.

There are a few counts of this clone. The chain couples TRBV10-1 to TRBJ1-1; TRBD1 aligns across 8 bases. Germline-derived CDR1 and CDR2 are WNHNN and SYGVQD (reference sequence). This CDR3 has 15 amino acids. V shed 5 bases, J shed 4 bases, and the junction held 9 bases outside the gene matches. In DNA form, the CDR3 reads TGCGCCAGCAGTTACGGGACAGGATTGGGCACTGAAGCTTTCTTT. As protein: CASSYGTGLGTEAFF.

This clone was recorded a few times. CDR3 sequence: CASSTWGLSYGYTF. The CDR3 bases are TGTGCCAGCTCGACGTGGGGCCTTAGCTATGGCTACACCTTC. The rearrangement joins TRBV19 to TRBJ1-2; D is possibly TRBD1 (5 bases). Germline CDR1 is LNHDA and CDR2 is SQIVND (reference sequence). V shed 9 bases and J shed 4 bases, with 18 bases lying between them. This CDR3 comprises 14 residues.

V and J are TRBV19 and TRBJ1-1; D remains ambiguous. V was shortened by 7 bases and J by 3 bases, with 12 bases between the two germline ends. Germline V gene sequence: CDR1 LNHDA, CDR2 SQIVND (reference sequence). The CDR3 runs to 13 residues. The CDR3 reads CASIPSEDTEAFF. The CDR3 nucleotides read TGTGCCAGTATTCCTTCAGAAGACACTGAAGCTTTCTTT.

This rearrangement joins TRBV5-5 to TRBJ2-7, with D possibly being TRBD2 (6 bases). V was clipped by 5 bases and J by 2 bases, with 17 bases between them. This CDR3 comprises 15 residues. Germline lookup yields CDR1 SGHKS and CDR2 YYEKEE (reference sequence). CDR3 coding DNA: TGTGCCAGCAGTTGGACCCCGGGAGCTGCCTACGAGCAGTACTTC. Amino acid sequence: CASSWTPGAAYEQYF.

This clone is a singleton in its sample. V and J are TRBV2 and TRBJ2-7, with unresolved D. The CDR3 consists of 14 residues. V lost 5 bases and J lost 5, with 16 bases in between. Germline V lookup: CDR1 SNHLY, CDR2 FYNNEI. CDR3 DNA sequence: TGTGCCAGCAGTTCACCCAGCCCAATAGACGAGCAGTACTTC. Protein: CASSSPSPIDEQYF. Variable domain in full (rest from reference TRBV2 and TRBJ2-7): EPEVTQTPSHQVTQMGQEVILRCVPISNHLYFYWYRQILGQKVEFLVSFYNNEISEKSEIFDDQFSVERPDGSNFTLKIRSTKLEDSAMYFCASSSPSPIDEQYFGPGTRLTVT.

The rearrangement uses TRBV4-2 and TRBJ2-1; 9 bases agree with TRBD2. This CDR3 spans 16 amino acids. Germline V gene lookup returns CDR1 LGHNA and CDR2 YNFKEQ. Trimming removed 1 base from V and 9 bases from J; junction bases left unmatched: 10. CDR3 protein: CASSQVGASGNVEQFF. The CDR3, as DNA: TGTGCCAGCAGCCAAGTCGGGGCTAGCGGGAACGTTGAGCAGTTCTTC.